The clone carrying this T cell receptor beta chain was detected only once. Its target is unknown. The data were obtained in a study of T cell responses to AZD1222 COVID-19 vaccine. Study conclusions and caveats: Unmutated variant regions reportedly attract nearly half of all spike-specific TCRs. Baseline antibody screening turned up just 6 or 7 seropositive AZD1222 recipients. Receipt of two AZD1222 doses was followed by a rise in Spike-specific TCR breadth and depth.

From germline, CDR1 is MNHEY and CDR2 SVGAGI. Trimming cost V 6 bases and J 7 bases, with 16 bases left between them. This CDR3 contains 14 residues. Combined were second doses at about 4 or about 12 weeks. Profiling relied on immunoSEQ multiplex PCR, and the TCRdb table lists in-frame clones only, not all of them. The sample comprises some 200,000 clones, 93% of which are singletons, and about 1% rests with the top ten. This chain links TRBV6-5 with TRBJ1-5; no clear D gene. Here the sequenced sample was peripheral blood, taken 28 days after the second AZD1222 dose. The source is an adult who received the AZD1222 COVID-19 vaccine. The CDR3, as DNA: TGTGCCAGCAGCCAGTTGGGAAGAACCCAGCCCCAGCATTTT. This codes for CASSQLGRTQPQHF.